These 29 T cell receptor beta chains came from one sample sequenced in a study of cytomegalovirus exposure and HLA in healthy donors. Profiling relied on immunoSEQ multiplex PCR, and the TCRdb table lists in-frame clones only, not all of them. The repertoire has approximately 180,000 clones, around nine tenths of them found once; the top ten carry roughly 1.4%. The sequenced material came from PBMCs. These receptors were obtained from a young woman in good health and CMV-seronegative.

This clone was seen only a few times. This chain connects TRBV11-2 to TRBJ2-7; D might be TRBD1 (5 bases). V lost 4 bases and J 4 bases, leaving 5 bases between the germline ends. Germline lookup yields CDR1 SGHAT and CDR2 FQNNGV. The CDR3 is made up of 11 amino acids. CDR3 loop: CASSSGYEQYF. The DNA for the CDR3 is TGTGCCAGCAGCTCAGGGTACGAGCAGTACTTC.

The chain has TRBV5-4 and TRBJ2-3; D call uncertain. Trimming pared 0 bases from V and 6 bases from J, leaving 11 bases between. The germline CDR1 and CDR2 sequences are SGHNT and YYREEE (reference sequence). The CDR3 has 14 residues. The DNA for the CDR3 is TGTGCCAGCAGCTTGGCCCTCGCTAGGGATACGCAGTATTTT. As protein: CASSLALARDTQYF.

V is TRBV28 and J is TRBJ2-5, with D maybe TRBD2 (6 bases). The germline V gene encodes CDR1 MDHEN and CDR2 SYDVKM. The ends were cut back, 7 bases at V and 8 bases at J, with 29 bases in the middle. The CDR3 spans 17 residues. The chain's CDR3 is CASTPFISGGPRPTQYF. The CDR3 coding sequence is TGTGCCAGCACCCCTTTTATATCCGGGGGACCGCGTCCTACCCAGTACTTC.

This sequence joins TRBV19 and TRBJ2-1; D is possibly TRBD1 (5 bases). With 6 bases removed from V and 7 bases from J, the gap between germline ends came to 19 bases. The CDR3 runs to 15 residues. From germline, CDR1 is LNHDA and CDR2 SQIVND (reference sequence). CDR3 in DNA: TGTGCCAGTAGGGACGGACAAGAGACGATGAATGAGCAGTTCTTC. Translation: CASRDGQETMNEQFF.

The V call is TRBV10-3, the J call TRBJ2-2, with D perhaps matching TRBD1 (5 bases). With 8 bases removed from V and 5 bases from J, the gap between germline ends came to 9 bases. CDR1 and CDR2 (germline): ENHRY, SYGVKD. The CDR3 has 12 residues. CDR3 loop: CAILTATGELFF. The CDR3 DNA reads as TGTGCCATCCTGACAGCTACCGGGGAGCTGTTTTTT.

The chain combines TRBV2 with TRBJ2-2; D possibly corresponds to TRBD1 (6 bases). Germline V lookup: CDR1 SNHLY, CDR2 FYNNEI. The CDR3 consists of 14 residues. Trimming removed 4 bases at V and 3 bases at J, with 9 bases between. The DNA for the CDR3 is TGTGCCAGCAGTGGGCAGGGGTACACCGGGGAGCTGTTTTTT. This gives the protein CASSGQGYTGELFF.

The chain is built from TRBV5-1 and TRBJ1-1; no reliable D call. The CDR3 is made up of 14 amino acids. Germline V gene sequence: CDR1 SGHRS, CDR2 YFSETQ. The V end was cut by 0 bases, the J end by 4 bases, with 10 bases between. The CDR3 DNA reads as TGCGCCAGCAGCTTGGGAGCGGGATCCACTGAAGCTTTCTTT. Amino acid sequence: CASSLGAGSTEAFF.

V usage is TRBV6-1 and J usage is TRBJ2-2; D call uncertain. Deletions cut 2 bases from V and 7 bases from J, with 8 bases between. The CDR3 consists of 13 residues. CDR1 MNHNS and CDR2 SASEGT come from the germline V gene. The CDR3, as DNA: TGTGCCAGCAGTGAATCGAGTTTCGGGGAGCTGTTTTTT. Protein sequence: CASSESSFGELFF.

The chain combines TRBV7-9 with TRBJ1-4; 7 bases map to TRBD1. Germline assignment: CDR1 SEHNR and CDR2 FQNEAQ (reference sequence). The CDR3 covers 15 residues. V was clipped by 4 bases and J by 7 bases; unmatched bases: 9. CDR3 bases: TGTGCCAGCAGCTCCCTACAGGGGCTAAGTGAAAAACTGTTTTTT. Translation gives CASSSLQGLSEKLFF.

This clone occurred a few times. This chain joins TRBV21-1 and TRBJ2-5; the D call of TRBD2 is as the table states it, not checked on the DNA. TRBV21-1 is reported as a pseudogene. The CDR3 spans 16 residues. CDR3 loop: CASSKTVGRGLETQYF. Here the CDR3 DNA reads TGTGCCAGCAGCAAAACAGTGGGGAGAGGCTTGGAGACCCAGTACTTC.

This rearrangement joins TRBV7-8 to TRBJ1-2; D is unresolved. Trimming shortened V by 11 bases and J by 8 bases, and 9 bases separated the two germline ends. The CDR3 has 9 residues. The V gene's germline CDR1 is SGHVS and CDR2 FQNEAQ. DNA of the CDR3: TGTGCCCTTGGGAGCGGCTACACCTTC. Translating it yields CALGSGYTF.

The J gene is TRBJ1-1, the V gene TRBV9; 7 bases match TRBD1. This CDR3 has 15 residues. Per germline, CDR1 SGDLS and CDR2 YYNGEE. J was trimmed by 4 bases and V by 3 bases; bases with no gene match: 9. CDR3 amino acids: CASSARTGVSTEAFF. For the CDR3, the DNA is TGTGCCAGCAGCGCCCGAACAGGGGTTTCCACTGAAGCTTTCTTT.

The gene calls are TRBV13 and TRBJ2-2, with D possibly TRBD2 on 5 matching bases. CDR3 length: 16 residues. CDR1 PRHDT and CDR2 FYEKMQ come from the germline V gene (reference sequence). Deletions cut 2 bases from V and 5 bases from J, with 15 bases between. For the CDR3, the DNA is TGTGCCAGCAGCTTACTAGCAATTGCAGGAACCGGGGAGCTGTTTTTT. This gives the protein CASSLLAIAGTGELFF.

The chain is built from TRBV10-2 and TRBJ1-5; 8 positions match TRBD1. J was trimmed by 5 bases and V by 3 bases; bases with no gene match: 3. The length of the CDR3 is 14 residues. Germline V lookup: CDR1 WSHSY, CDR2 SAAADI. In DNA form, the CDR3 reads TGCGCCAGCAGTGACAGGGGGCTTTATCAGCCCCAGCATTTT. Protein sequence: CASSDRGLYQPQHF.

J is TRBJ1-1 and V is TRBV30; no clear D. The CDR3 extends over 12 amino acids. Germline V gene lookup returns CDR1 GTSNPN and CDR2 SVGIG (reference sequence). Trimming took 2 bases from V and 2 from J, leaving 6 bases between them. CDR3 DNA sequence: TGTGCCTGGAGTTTTAGTAACACTGAAGCTTTCTTT. Translating it yields CAWSFSNTEAFF.

This clone was seen only a few times. The J gene is TRBJ1-2, the V gene TRBV5-4; 7 nucleotides match TRBD1. Trimming removed 0 bases from V and 6 bases from J; junction bases left unmatched: 11. Per germline, CDR1 SGHNT and CDR2 YYREEE (reference sequence). This CDR3 region has 16 residues. Here the CDR3 reads CASSLELDRNFDGYTF. The CDR3, as DNA: TGTGCCAGCAGCTTGGAACTGGACAGGAACTTCGATGGCTACACCTTC.

The V call is TRBV4-1, the J call TRBJ2-7; 8 bases are shared with TRBD2. The length of the CDR3 is 14 residues. In germline, CDR1 is MGHRA, CDR2 YSYEKL. V lost 1 base, J lost 2 bases, and 1 base stayed unmatched. The CDR3 DNA reads as TGCGCCAGCAGCCAAGGGCGGGGGGCCTACGAGCAGTACTTC. This translates into CASSQGRGAYEQYF.

This sequence joins TRBV6-1 and TRBJ1-1; TRBD1 might be the D (6 bases). The V gene lost 2 bases and the J gene lost 1 base, with 11 bases spanning the gap. CDR3 size: 15 residues. Per the germline V gene, CDR1 is MNHNS and CDR2 is SASEGT. DNA of the CDR3: TGTGCCAGCAGTGAATTGGGCAGGGGGAACACTGAAGCTTTCTTT. Its protein product is CASSELGRGNTEAFF.

J is TRBJ1-2 and V is TRBV7-2; weak D call: TRBD1 (5 bases). V was cut by 1 base and J by 7 bases, with 19 bases left in between. Germline V gene data show CDR1 as SGHTA and CDR2 as FQGNSA. This CDR3 comprises 16 residues. CDR3 bases: TGTGCCAGCAGCTTAGGCGACAGTTGGTCGTTCCGTGGCTACACCTTC. Residues: CASSLGDSWSFRGYTF.

The chain has TRBV2 and TRBJ2-1; TRBD1 agrees at 8 bases. This CDR3 is 14 amino acids long. The germline V gene encodes CDR1 SNHLY and CDR2 FYNNEI. V shed 2 bases and J 9 bases; nucleotides not matched to a gene: 6. CDR3 bases: TGTGCCAGCAGTGAATCGCAGGGGGCCGGTGAGCAGTTCTTC. Residues: CASSESQGAGEQFF.

In this sample, this clone turned up many times. The rearrangement links TRBV29-1 to TRBJ2-3; D is unresolved. Germline lookup yields CDR1 SQVTM and CDR2 ANQGSEA. There are 12 residues in the CDR3. V lost 7 bases to trimming and J lost 0 bases, with 8 bases between them. CDR3: CSDSASTDTQYF. CDR3 coding DNA: TGCAGCGATAGTGCTAGCACAGATACGCAGTATTTT.

The chain uses TRBV30 and TRBJ1-1; 8 bases match TRBD1. Germline trimming cut 2 bases from V and 6 bases from J; bases unmatched to any gene: 5. The CDR3 is 13 amino acids. The germline CDR1 and CDR2 sequences are GTSNPN and SVGIG (reference sequence). The CDR3 nucleotides are TGTGCCTGGAGTAGGGACAGGATATCTGAAGCTTTCTTT. Translation: CAWSRDRISEAFF.

V usage is TRBV5-4 and J usage is TRBJ2-3; no definite D call. CDR1 is SGHNT, CDR2 YYREEE, per germline (reference sequence). CDR3 size: 14 residues. Trimming removed 0 bases from V and 0 bases from J, with 5 bases in between. The CDR3 region is CASSLEPSTDTQYF. For the CDR3, the DNA is TGTGCCAGCAGCTTGGAGCCTAGCACAGATACGCAGTATTTT.

The V and J genes are TRBV6-5 and TRBJ1-2; 9 bases line up with TRBD1. Germline V gene sequence: CDR1 MNHEY, CDR2 SVGAGI. With V trimmed by 6 bases and J by 5 bases, 7 bases remained unmatched. This CDR3 region has 14 residues. The CDR3 sequence is CASSTGGQGYGYTF. The DNA for the CDR3 is TGTGCCAGCAGCACGGGGGGACAGGGATATGGCTACACCTTC.

The table lists this clone with a few counts. In the same sample, other DNA sequences code for this CDR3. The chain is built from TRBV18 and TRBJ2-7; possibly TRBD2 for D (6 bases). This CDR3 is 14 amino acids long. Germline V gene lookup returns CDR1 KGHSH and CDR2 LQKENI. V lost 0 bases and J 4 bases, leaving 10 bases between the germline ends. This chain's CDR3 is CASSPPGLTYEQYF. CDR3 DNA: TGTGCCAGCTCACCACCGGGACTTACATACGAGCAGTACTTC.

This rearrangement joins TRBV10-3 to TRBJ2-5; 12 nucleotides align to TRBD2. Trimming removed 2 bases from V and 6 bases from J; junction bases left unmatched: 4. Per the germline V gene, CDR1 is ENHRY and CDR2 is SYGVKD. This CDR3 is 15 amino acids long. The CDR3 region is CAISEGLAGGQTQYF. DNA of the CDR3: TGTGCCATCAGTGAGGGGCTAGCGGGGGGGCAGACCCAGTACTTC.

The rearrangement joins TRBV7-2 to TRBJ1-2; D gene ambiguous. Germline values: CDR1 SGHTA, CDR2 FQGNSA. V was pared by 2 bases and J by 8 bases, with 21 bases between. The CDR3 sequence is 16 residues long. Here the CDR3 reads CASSLSAGVPYGGYTF. CDR3 nucleotide sequence: TGTGCCAGCAGCTTATCGGCCGGAGTCCCCTATGGCGGCTACACCTTC.

A few counts support this clone. The rearrangement links TRBV7-2 to TRBJ2-1; 8 bases agree with TRBD2. J lost 7 bases, V lost 6 bases, and 14 bases had no gene match. The CDR3 loop spans 16 amino acids. Germline V CDR1 and CDR2: SGHTA, FQGNSA. CDR3 residues: CASRTIGGGLGNEQFF. Written as DNA, the CDR3 is TGTGCCAGCAGGACGATCGGGGGGGGCCTGGGGAATGAGCAGTTCTTC.

The chain joins TRBV5-1 to TRBJ1-4, with 8 bases matching TRBD1. CDR3 length: 15 amino acids. Germline V gene data show CDR1 as SGHRS and CDR2 as YFSETQ. V lost 0 bases to trimming and J lost 8 bases; unmatched junction nucleotides: 6. The CDR3 loop is CASSLAGGVTEKLFF. DNA of the CDR3: TGCGCCAGCAGCTTGGCAGGGGGCGTTACCGAAAAACTGTTTTTT. Based on the CDR3 plus reference TRBV5-1 and TRBJ1-4, the full variable domain is KAGVTQTPRYLIKTRGQQVTLSCSPISGHRSVSWYQQTPGQGLQFLFEYFSETQRNKGNFPGRFSGRQFSNSRSEMNVSTLELGDSALYLCASSLAGGVTEKLFFGSGTQLSVL.